This T cell receptor (beta chain) derives from a study of blood T cell repertoires in COVID-19. About the study: In each case, the material was cDNA or gDNA derived from T cells, B-cell-depleted T cells, or PBMCs.

The V segment lost 3 bases and the J segment 0 bases; nucleotides outside the gene matches: 8. The germline V gene has CDR1 LNHNV and CDR2 YYDKDF (reference sequence). This CDR3 contains 19 residues. Grouping used clinical history reported by participants in a survey and questionnaire. Some clones are missing from TCRdb's copy, which holds only in-frame ones; the method was immunoSEQ multiplex PCR. In the table there are about 390,000 clones, about 86% of which are singletons. The genes are TRBV15 and TRBJ1-4, with TRBD1 matching 12 bases. The sequence was obtained from a woman between 45 and 60 years old who had recovered from COVID-19. Sequenced sample: PBMCs or T cells enriched from blood (not recorded which). DNA for the CDR3: TGTGCCACCAGCAGTTATCCCGGGACAGGGGGCGCAACTAATGAAAAACTGTTTTTT. Its protein product is CATSSYPGTGGATNEKLFF.